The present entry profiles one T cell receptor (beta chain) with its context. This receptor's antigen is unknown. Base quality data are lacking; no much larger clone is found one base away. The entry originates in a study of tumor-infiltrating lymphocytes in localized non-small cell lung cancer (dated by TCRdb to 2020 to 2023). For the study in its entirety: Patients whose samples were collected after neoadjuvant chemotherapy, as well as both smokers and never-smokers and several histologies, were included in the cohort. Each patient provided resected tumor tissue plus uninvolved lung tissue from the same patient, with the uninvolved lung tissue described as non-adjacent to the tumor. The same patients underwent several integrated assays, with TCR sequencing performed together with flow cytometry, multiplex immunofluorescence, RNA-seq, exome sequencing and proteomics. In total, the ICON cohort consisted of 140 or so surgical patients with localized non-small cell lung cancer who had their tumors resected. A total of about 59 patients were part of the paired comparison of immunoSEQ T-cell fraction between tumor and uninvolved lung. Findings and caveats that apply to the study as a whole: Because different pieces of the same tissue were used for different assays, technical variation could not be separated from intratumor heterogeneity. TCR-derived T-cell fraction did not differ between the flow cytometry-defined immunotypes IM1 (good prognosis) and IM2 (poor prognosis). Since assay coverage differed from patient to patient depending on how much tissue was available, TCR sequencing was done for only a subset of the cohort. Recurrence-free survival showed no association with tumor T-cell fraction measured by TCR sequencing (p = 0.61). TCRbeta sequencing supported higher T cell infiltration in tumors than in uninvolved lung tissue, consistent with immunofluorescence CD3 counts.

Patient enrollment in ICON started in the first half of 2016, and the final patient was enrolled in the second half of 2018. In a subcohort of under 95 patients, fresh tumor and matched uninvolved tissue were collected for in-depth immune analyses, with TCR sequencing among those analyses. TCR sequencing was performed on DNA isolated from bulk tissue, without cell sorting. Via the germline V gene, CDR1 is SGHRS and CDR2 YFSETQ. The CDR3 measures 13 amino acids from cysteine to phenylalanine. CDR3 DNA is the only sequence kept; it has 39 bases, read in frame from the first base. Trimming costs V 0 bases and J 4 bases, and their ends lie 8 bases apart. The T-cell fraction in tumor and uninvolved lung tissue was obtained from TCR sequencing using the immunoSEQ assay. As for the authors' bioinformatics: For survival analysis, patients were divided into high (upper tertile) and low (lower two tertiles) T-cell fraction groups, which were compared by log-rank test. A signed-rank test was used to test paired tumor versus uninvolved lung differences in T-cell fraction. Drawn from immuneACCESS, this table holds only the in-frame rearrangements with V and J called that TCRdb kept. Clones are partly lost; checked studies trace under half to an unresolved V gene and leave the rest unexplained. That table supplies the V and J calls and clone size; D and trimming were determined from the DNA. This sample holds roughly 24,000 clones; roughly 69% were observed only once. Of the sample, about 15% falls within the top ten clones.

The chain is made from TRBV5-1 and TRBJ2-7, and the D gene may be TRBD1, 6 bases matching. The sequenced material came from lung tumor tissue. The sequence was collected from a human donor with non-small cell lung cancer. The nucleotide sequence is TGCGCCAGCAGCTTGGGGACAGATTACGAGCAGTACTTC. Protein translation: CASSLGTDYEQYF.